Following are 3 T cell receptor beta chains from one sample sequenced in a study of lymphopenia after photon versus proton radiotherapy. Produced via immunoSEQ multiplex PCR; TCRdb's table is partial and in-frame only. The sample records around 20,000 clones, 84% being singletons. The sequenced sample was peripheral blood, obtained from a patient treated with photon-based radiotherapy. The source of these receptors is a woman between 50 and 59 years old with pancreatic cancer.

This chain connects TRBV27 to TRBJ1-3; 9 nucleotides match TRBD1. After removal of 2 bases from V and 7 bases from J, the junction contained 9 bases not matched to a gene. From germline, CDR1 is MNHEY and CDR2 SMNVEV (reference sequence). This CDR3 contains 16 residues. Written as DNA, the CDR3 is TGTGCCAGCAGTTTAAGGCCGACAGGGGGTCCGAACACCATATATTTT. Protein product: CASSLRPTGGPNTIYF.

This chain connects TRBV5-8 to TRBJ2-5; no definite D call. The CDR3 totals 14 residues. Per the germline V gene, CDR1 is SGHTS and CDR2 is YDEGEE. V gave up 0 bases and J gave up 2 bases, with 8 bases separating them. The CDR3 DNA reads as TGTGCCAGCAGCTTGGAGGTCAGTCAAGAGACCCAGTACTTC. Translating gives CASSLEVSQETQYF.

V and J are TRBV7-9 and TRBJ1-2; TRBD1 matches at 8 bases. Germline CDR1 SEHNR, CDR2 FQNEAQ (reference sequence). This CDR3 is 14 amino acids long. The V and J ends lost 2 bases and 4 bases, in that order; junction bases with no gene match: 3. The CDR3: CASSLKGTGYGYTF. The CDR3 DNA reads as TGTGCCAGCAGCTTAAAAGGGACAGGCTATGGCTACACCTTC.